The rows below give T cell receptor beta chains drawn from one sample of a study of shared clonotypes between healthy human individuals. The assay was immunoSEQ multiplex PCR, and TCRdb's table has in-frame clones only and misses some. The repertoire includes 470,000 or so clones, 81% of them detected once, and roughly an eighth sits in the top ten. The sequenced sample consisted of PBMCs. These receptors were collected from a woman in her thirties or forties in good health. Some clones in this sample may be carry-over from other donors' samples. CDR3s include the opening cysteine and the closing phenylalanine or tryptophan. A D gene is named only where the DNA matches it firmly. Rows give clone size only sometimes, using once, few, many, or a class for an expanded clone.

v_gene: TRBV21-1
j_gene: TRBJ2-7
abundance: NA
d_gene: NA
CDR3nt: TGTGCCAGCAGCAGAGGTAGAATACGGTTGTTTCAGTACGAGCAGTACTTC
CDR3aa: CASSRGRIRLFQYEQYF

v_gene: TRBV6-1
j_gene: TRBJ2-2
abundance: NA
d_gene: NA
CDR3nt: TGTGCCAGCAGTGAAGGGACAGCCGTGCAAGGGGAGCTGTTTTTT
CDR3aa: CASSEGTAVQGELFF

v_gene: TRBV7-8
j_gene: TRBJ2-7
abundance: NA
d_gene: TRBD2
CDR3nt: TGTGCCAGCAGCTCTCGACGGCTAGCGGTCCCCTACGAGCAGTACTTC
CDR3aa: CASSSRRLAVPYEQYF

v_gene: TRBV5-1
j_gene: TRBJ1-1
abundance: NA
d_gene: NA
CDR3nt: TGCGCCAGCAGCCAAACAGGAGACACTGAAGCTTTCTTT
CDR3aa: CASSQTGDTEAFF

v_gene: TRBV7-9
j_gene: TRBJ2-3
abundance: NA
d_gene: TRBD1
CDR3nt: TGTGCCAGCAGCTTACTGCAGGGGGAAACAGATACGCAGTATTTT
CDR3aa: CASSLLQGETDTQYF

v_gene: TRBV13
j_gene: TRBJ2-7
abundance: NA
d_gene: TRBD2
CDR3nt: TGTGCCAGCAGCCGTCCGGGAGGGACTGTCTACGAGCAGTACTTC
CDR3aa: CASSRPGGTVYEQYF

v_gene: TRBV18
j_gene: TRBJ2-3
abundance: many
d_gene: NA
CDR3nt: TGTGCCAGCTCACCAACTAGTTCCACAGATACGCAGTATTTT
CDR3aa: CASSPTSSTDTQYF

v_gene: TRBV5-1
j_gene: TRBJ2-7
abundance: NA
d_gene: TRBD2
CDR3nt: TGCGCCAGCAGCTTGGCAGCTCTAGCGGGGAGCTCCTACGAGCAGTACTTC
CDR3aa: CASSLAALAGSSYEQYF

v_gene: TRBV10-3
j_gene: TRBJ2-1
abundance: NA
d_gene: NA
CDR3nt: TGTGCCATCAGCCTACAGGGATACTCCTACAATGAGCAGTTCTTC
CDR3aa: CAISLQGYSYNEQFF

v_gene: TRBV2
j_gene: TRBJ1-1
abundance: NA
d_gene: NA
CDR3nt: TGTGCCACACAGCGAGAGATGACGGACGAAGCTTTCTTT
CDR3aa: CATQREMTDEAFF

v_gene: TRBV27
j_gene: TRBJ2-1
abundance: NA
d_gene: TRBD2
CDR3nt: TGTGCCAGTCCTTGGACTAGCGGGAGCGTTTGGTCGAATGAGCAGTTCTTC
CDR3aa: CASPWTSGSVWSNEQFF

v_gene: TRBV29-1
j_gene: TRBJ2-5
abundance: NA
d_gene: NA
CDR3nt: TGCAGCGTGTCAACGGACAGCAATTTGTACTTC
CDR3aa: CSVSTDSNLYF

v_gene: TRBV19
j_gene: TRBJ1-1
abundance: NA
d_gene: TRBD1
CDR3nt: TGTGCCAGTAGTCTAAAGACAGGGTACTACACTGAAGCTTTCTTT
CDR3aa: CASSLKTGYYTEAFF

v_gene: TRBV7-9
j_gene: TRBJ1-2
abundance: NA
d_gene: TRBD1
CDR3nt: TGTGCCAGCAGAGCACCGGGACAGGCTTTTTCCTACACCTTC
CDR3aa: CASRAPGQAFSYTF

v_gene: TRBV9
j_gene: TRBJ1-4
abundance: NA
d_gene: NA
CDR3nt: TGTGCCAGCAGCGAAGGGGCCCGCGCTGAAAAACTGTTTTTT
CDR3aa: CASSEGARAEKLFF

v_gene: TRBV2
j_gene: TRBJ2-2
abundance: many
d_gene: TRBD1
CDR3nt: TGTGCCAGCAGGGGGGACAGTGCCGCCGGGGAGCTGTTTTTT
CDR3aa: CASRGDSAAGELFF

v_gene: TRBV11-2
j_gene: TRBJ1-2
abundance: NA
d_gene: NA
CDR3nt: TGTGCCAGCAGCTCACGGTACTATGGCTACACCTTC
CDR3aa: CASSSRYYGYTF

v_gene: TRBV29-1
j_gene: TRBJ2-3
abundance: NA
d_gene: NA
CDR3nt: TGCAGCGTTGGACTCGGTTCTGCCACAGATACGCAGTATTTT
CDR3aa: CSVGLGSATDTQYF

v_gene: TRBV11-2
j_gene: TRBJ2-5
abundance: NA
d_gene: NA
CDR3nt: TGTGCCAGCAGCTTCCCCCTTCTTCCACACCTTCAAGAGACCCAGTACTTC
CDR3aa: CASSFPLLPHLQETQYF

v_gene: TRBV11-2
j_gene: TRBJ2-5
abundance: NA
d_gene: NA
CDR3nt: TGTGCCAGCAGCTTCGGGGCGACCCAGTACTTC
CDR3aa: CASSFGATQYF

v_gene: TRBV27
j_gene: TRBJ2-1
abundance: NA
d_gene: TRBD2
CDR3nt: TGTGCCAGCAGTTTATTAGGTGGTCTAGCGGGAACCGATTGGTTCTTC
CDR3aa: CASSLLGGLAGTDWFF

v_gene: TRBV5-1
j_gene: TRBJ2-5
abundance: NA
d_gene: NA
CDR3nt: TGCGCCAGCAGTTCGGCCGGGGGCGCCGAGACCCAGTACTTC
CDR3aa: CASSSAGGAETQYF

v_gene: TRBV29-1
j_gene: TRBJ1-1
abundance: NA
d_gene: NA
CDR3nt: TGCAGCGTTGAAGGGGGTCGTACTGAAGCTTTCTTT
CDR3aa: CSVEGGRTEAFF

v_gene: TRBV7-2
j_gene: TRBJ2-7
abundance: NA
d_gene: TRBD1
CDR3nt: TGTGCCAGCAGCTTAGTTTCTGGACAGGGATCCTACGAGCAGTACTTC
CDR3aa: CASSLVSGQGSYEQYF

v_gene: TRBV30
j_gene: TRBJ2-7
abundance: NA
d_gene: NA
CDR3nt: TGTGCCTGGAGTGGTCCCGGGGGCTACGAGCAGTACTTC
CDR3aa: CAWSGPGGYEQYF

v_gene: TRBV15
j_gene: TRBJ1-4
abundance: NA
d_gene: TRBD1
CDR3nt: TGTGCCACCAGCAGAGTTGGGACAGTCTATGAAAAACTGTTTTTT
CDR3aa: CATSRVGTVYEKLFF

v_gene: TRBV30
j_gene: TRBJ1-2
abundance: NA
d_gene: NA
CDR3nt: TGTGCCTGGAGTCATCATGGGGGTCTGAATGGCTACACCTTC
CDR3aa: CAWSHHGGLNGYTF

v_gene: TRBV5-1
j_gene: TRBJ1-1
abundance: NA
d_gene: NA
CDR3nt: TGCGCCAGCAGCCCTACTGTGGGGCCGAACACTGAAGCTTTCTTT
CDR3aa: CASSPTVGPNTEAFF

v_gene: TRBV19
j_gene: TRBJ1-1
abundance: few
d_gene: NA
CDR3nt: TGTGCCAGTAGATACCGGTCGGGATTGAACACTGAAGCTTTCTTT
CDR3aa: CASRYRSGLNTEAFF

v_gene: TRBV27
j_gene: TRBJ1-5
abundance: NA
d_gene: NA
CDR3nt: TGTGCCAGCAGTTATGGGGTGGGTAGCAATCAGCCCCAGCATTTT
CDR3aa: CASSYGVGSNQPQHF

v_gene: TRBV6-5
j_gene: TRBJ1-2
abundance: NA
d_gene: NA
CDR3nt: TGTGCCAGCAGCCCGAATTGGGGGCTGAGCTATGGCTACACCTTC
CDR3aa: CASSPNWGLSYGYTF

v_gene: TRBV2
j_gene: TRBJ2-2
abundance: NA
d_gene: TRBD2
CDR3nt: TGTGCCAGCAGGGCCGGACTAGCGGGAGCCGGGGAGCTGTTTTTT
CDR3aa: CASRAGLAGAGELFF

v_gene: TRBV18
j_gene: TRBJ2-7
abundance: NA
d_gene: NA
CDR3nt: TGTGCCAGCTCACTTTCCTACGAGCAGTACTTC
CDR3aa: CASSLSYEQYF

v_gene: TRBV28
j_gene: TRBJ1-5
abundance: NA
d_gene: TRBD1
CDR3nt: TGTGCCAGCAGTCGGGACAGGGCTAGCAATCAGCCCCAGCATTTT
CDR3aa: CASSRDRASNQPQHF

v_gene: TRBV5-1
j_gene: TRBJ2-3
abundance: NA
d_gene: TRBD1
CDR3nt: TGCGCCAGCAGCTTGCGTGTCGGGACAGGGGGCACAGATACGCAGTATTTT
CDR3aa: CASSLRVGTGGTDTQYF

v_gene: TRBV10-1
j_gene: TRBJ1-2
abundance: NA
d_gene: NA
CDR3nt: TGCGCCAGCAAATACCCCGAAACGAGAGTCAGGGTTAACGACTTCTGTAACTATGGCTACACCTTC
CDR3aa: CASKYPETRVRVNDFCNYGYTF

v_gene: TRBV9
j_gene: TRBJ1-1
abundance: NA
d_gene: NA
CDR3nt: TGTGCCAGCAGCGTAGGTACAGCAACAATGAACACTGAAGCTTTCTTT
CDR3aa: CASSVGTATMNTEAFF

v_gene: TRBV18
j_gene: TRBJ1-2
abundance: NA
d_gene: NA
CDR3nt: TGTGCCAGCTCACGGGCTCCCATAGGACAGCGAGAGGGGGGCTACACCTTC
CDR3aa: CASSRAPIGQREGGYTF

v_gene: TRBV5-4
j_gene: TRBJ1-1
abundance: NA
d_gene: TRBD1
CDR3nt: TGTGCCAGCAGCCAAGGACAGGGTCGGGGCACTGAAGCTTTCTTT
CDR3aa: CASSQGQGRGTEAFF

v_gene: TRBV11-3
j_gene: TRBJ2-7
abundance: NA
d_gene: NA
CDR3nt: TGTGCCAGCAGCTTCCGGGAATATGTCTCCTACGAGCAGTACTTC
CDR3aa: CASSFREYVSYEQYF

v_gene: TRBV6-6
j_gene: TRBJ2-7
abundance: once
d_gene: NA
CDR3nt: TGTGCCAGCAGACATACTGTAAGACAGCCCCCCTACGAGCAGTACTTC
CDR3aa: CASRHTVRQPPYEQYF

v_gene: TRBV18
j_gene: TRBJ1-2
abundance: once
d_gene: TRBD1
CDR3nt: TGTGCCAGCTCACGACAGGAGGGGGCCGAAGGAGGCTACACCTTC
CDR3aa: CASSRQEGAEGGYTF

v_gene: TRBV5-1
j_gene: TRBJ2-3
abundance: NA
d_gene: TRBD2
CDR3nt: TGCGCCAGCAGCTTGGGACTAGCGGAAGATACGCAGTATTTT
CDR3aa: CASSLGLAEDTQYF

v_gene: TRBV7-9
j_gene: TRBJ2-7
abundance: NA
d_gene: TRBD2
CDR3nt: TGTGCCAGCAGCCCCGGGCTTAGCGGGAGCTCCTACGAGCAGTACTTC
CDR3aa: CASSPGLSGSSYEQYF

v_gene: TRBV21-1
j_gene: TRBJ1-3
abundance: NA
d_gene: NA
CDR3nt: TGTGCCAGCACCCCACCCAGGGGACCTGGAAACACCATATATTTT
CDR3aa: CASTPPRGPGNTIYF

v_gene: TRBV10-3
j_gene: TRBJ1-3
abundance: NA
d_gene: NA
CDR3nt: TGTGCCATCAGTGGAGGTTCGCGGGACGGCACCATATATTTT
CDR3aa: CAISGGSRDGTIYF

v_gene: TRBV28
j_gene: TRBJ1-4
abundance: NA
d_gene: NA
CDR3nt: TGTGCCAGCAGGAGGTTATTGCCTAATGAAAAACTGTTTTTT
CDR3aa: CASRRLLPNEKLFF

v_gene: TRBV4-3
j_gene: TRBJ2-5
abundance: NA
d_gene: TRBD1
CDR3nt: TGCGCCAGCAGCCAAGTCGGGACAGGGGTCGGAGAGACCCAGTACTTC
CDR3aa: CASSQVGTGVGETQYF

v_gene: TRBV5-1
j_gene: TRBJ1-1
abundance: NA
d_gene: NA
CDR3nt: TGCGCCAGCAGCTTGGCCGTAGGGGCAAGGAACACTGAAGCTTTCTTT
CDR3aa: CASSLAVGARNTEAFF